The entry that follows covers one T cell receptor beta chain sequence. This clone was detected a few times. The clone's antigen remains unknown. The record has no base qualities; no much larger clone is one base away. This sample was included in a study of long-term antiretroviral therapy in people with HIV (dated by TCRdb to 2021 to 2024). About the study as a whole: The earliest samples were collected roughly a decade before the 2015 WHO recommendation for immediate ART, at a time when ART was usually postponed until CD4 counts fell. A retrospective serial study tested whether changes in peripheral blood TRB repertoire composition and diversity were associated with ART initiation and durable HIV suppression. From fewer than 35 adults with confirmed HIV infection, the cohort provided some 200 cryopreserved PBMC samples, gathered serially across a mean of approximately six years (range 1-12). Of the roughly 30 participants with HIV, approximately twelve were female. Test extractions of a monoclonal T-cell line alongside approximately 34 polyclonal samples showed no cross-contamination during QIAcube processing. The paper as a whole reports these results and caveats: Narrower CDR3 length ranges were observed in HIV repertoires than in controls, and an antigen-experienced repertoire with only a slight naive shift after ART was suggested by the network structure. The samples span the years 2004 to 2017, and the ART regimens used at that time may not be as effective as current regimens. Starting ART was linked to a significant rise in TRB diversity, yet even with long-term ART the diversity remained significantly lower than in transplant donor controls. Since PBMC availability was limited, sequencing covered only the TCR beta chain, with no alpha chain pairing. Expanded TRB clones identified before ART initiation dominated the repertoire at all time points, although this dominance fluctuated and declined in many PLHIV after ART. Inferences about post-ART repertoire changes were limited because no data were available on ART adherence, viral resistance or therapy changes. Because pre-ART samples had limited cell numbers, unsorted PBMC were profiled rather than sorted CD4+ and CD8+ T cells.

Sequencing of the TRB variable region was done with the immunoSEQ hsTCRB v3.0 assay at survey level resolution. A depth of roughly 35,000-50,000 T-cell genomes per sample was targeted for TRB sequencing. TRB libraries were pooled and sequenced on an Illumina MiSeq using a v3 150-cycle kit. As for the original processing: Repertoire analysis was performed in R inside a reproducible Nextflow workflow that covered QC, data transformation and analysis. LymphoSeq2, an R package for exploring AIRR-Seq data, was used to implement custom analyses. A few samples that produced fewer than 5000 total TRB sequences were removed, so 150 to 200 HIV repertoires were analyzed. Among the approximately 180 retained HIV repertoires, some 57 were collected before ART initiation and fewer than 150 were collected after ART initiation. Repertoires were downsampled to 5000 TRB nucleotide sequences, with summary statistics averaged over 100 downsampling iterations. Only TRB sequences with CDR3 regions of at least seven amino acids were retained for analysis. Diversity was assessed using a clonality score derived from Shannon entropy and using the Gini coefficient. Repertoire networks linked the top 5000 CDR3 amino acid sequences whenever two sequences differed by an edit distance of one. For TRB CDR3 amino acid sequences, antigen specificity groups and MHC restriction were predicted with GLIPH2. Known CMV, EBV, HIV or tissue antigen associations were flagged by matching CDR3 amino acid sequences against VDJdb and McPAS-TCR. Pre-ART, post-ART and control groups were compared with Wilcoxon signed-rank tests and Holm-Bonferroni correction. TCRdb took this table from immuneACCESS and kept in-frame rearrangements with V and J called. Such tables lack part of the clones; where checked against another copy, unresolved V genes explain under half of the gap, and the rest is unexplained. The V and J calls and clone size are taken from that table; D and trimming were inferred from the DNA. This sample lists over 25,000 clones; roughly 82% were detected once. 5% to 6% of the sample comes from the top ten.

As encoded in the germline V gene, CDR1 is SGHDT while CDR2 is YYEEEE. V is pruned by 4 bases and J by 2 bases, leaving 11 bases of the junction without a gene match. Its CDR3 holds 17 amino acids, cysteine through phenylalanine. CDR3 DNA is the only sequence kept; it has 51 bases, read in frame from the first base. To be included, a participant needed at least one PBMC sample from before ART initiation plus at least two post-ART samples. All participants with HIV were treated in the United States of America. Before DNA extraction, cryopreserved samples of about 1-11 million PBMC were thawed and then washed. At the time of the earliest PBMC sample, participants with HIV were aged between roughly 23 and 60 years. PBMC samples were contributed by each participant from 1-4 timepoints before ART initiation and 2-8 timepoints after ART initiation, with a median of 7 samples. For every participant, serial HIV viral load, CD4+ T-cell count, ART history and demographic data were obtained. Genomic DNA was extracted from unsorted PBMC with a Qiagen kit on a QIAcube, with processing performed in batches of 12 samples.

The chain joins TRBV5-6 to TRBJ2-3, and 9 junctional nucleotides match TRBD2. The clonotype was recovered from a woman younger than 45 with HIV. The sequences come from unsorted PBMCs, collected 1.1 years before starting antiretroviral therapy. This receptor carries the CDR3 CASSSVWRGGVTDTQYF. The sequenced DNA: TGTGCCAGCAGCAGCGTCTGGCGGGGGGGCGTCACAGATACGCAGTATTTT.